The subject of this entry is one TCR beta chain. This specimen belongs to a study of blood T cell repertoires in COVID-19. Study-level information: Sample material is recorded as cDNA or gDNA derived from T cells, B-cell-depleted T cells, or PBMCs.

The repertoire was sequenced with immunoSEQ multiplex PCR; TCRdb's copy has only in-frame clones and lacks some. The sample shows about 320,000 clones, roughly 90% of them seen only once. Cohorts were based on clinical histories the participants reported. CDR1 is MNHEY and CDR2 is SVGEGT in the germline V gene. After removal of 2 bases from V and 9 bases from J, the junction contained 7 bases not matched to a gene. This CDR3 is 14 amino acids long. The sequenced sample consisted of PBMCs or T cells enriched from blood (not recorded which). This receptor was taken from a man between 60 and 70 years old who had recovered from COVID-19. The chain links TRBV6-2 or TRBV6-3 to TRBJ2-1, with 7 bases identical to TRBD1. Here the CDR3 reads CASSYTSTGSEQFF. For the CDR3, the DNA is TGTGCCAGCAGTTACACTTCGACAGGGAGTGAGCAGTTCTTC.